The 22 T cell receptor beta chains below come from one sample, sequenced in a study of blood T cells in healthy people across ages. Primed by a sample-barcoded 5' primer and a J-beta primer mix, a second PCR proceeded for about 6 to 12 cycles. TCRdb re-analysed the 5' RACE reads in MiXCR, keeping a single row per CDR3 protein. The sample lists 920,000 or so distinct CDR3 sequences; 40% to 55% were seen once. Sequencing was carried out using blood. These receptors were taken from a woman aged 60-75 years in good health.

In this sample, this clonotype turned up a few times. V gene TRBV27 combines with J gene TRBJ2-1; D not certain. Germline V gene data show CDR1 as MNHEY and CDR2 as SMNVEV (reference sequence). The CDR3 loop spans 15 amino acids. V was pared by 4 bases and J by 6 bases, with 16 bases between. CDR3 in amino acids: CASSSMFRGVNEQFF. The DNA of the CDR3 is TGTGCCAGCAGTTCAATGTTTCGTGGGGTCAATGAGCAGTTCTTC.

The J gene is TRBJ1-3, the V gene TRBV29-1; D remains unclear. V lost 8 bases and J lost 3, with 11 bases in between. Germline V gene data show CDR1 as SQVTM and CDR2 as ANQGSEA. The CDR3 covers 12 residues. CDR3 nucleotides: TGCAGCTTTCAAGGAAATGGAAACACCATATATTTT. Translated: CSFQGNGNTIYF. The entire variable domain, with the rest obtained from reference TRBV29-1 and TRBJ1-3, is as follows: SAVISQKPSRDICQRGTSLTIQCQVDSQVTMMFWYRQQPGQSLTLIATANQGSEATYESGFVIDKFPISRPNLTFSTLTVSNMSPEDSSIYLCSFQGNGNTIYFGEGSWLTVV.

The chain employs TRBV5-1 and TRBJ2-7; a weak D match, TRBD2 (6 bases). The DNA matches TRBJ2-5 better at its end, which makes the J call doubtful. CDR1 SGHRS and CDR2 YFSETQ come from the germline V gene. The CDR3 length is 15 residues. The CDR3 protein is CASSLAPTSKETQYF. As DNA, the CDR3 is TGCGCCAGCAGCTTGGCCCCGACTAGTAAAGAGACCCAGTACTTC.

The rearrangement uses TRBV18 and TRBJ1-4, with D possibly TRBD1 on 5 matching bases. Deletions cut 0 bases from V and 5 bases from J, with 13 bases between. Germline V gene data show CDR1 as KGHSH and CDR2 as LQKENI. The CDR3 extends over 16 amino acids. The CDR3: CASSPPGGDNNEKLFF. The CDR3 DNA is TGTGCCAGCTCACCACCCGGAGGGGATAACAATGAAAAACTGTTTTTT.

J is TRBJ2-5 and V is TRBV28; TRBD1 aligns across 8 bases. V dropped 7 bases and J dropped 4; count of bases not matched to a gene: 11. CDR3 length: 15 residues. CDR1 and CDR2 (germline): MDHEN, SYDVKM. CDR3 in amino acids: CASNPGAGGPETQYF. The CDR3 bases are TGTGCCAGCAACCCTGGGGCAGGGGGCCCAGAGACCCAGTACTTC.

The chain recombines TRBV9 with TRBJ2-7; 9 positions match TRBD2. The CDR3 has 15 residues. V dropped 2 bases and J dropped 7; count of bases not matched to a gene: 10. CDR1 and CDR2 (germline): SGDLS, YYNGEE. The CDR3 here is CASSVGTSSYNEQYF. The CDR3 bases are TGTGCCAGCAGCGTCGGGACTAGCAGCTACAATGAGCAGTACTTC.

This clonotype was found many times. This chain links TRBV2 with TRBJ1-1, with 7 nucleotides matching TRBD1. CDR1 SNHLY and CDR2 FYNNEI come from the germline V gene. The CDR3 spans 12 residues. Germline trimming cut 6 bases from V and 9 bases from J; bases unmatched to any gene: 7. The chain's CDR3 is CASRVEGAQAFF. CDR3 bases: TGTGCCAGCAGAGTGGAGGGGGCGCAAGCTTTCTTT.

The table lists this clonotype with a few counts. V is TRBV12-3 or TRBV12-4 and J is TRBJ1-2; possibly TRBD1 for D (5 bases). V lost 3 bases and J lost 11, with 16 bases in between. This CDR3 region has 13 residues. In DNA form, the CDR3 reads TGTGCCAGCAGTTTCGGTCATCGGGAGGGGTACACCTTC. Translated: CASSFGHREGYTF.

This rearrangement joins TRBV6-7 to TRBJ2-7; D is possibly TRBD1 or TRBD2 (6 bases each). The J call may be in error: the DNA end matches TRBJ2-4 better. TRBV6-7 is an ORF, and what it does is uncertain. The CDR3 consists of 17 residues. The CDR3 DNA reads as TGTGCCAGCATCTACGGTCCAGGGGCGGGGATTCAAGACATTCAGTACTTC. Translating gives CASIYGPGAGIQDIQYF.

This clonotype has a handful of counts. The chain carries TRBV14 and TRBJ2-5; no definite D call. CDR1 is SGHDN and CDR2 is FVKESK in the germline V gene. V was shortened by 5 bases and J by 4 bases, with 11 bases between the two germline ends. The CDR3 has 13 amino acids. The CDR3 coding sequence is TGTGCCAGCAGCGGCAGGCTTCGAGAGACCCAGTACTTC. Translating gives CASSGRLRETQYF.

A word on this clonotype: A much bigger clone sits one base away, suggesting this may be a read error. This chain links TRBV10-3 with TRBJ2-3; a weak D match, TRBD1 (6 bases). The CDR3 runs 15 residues. V was clipped by 10 bases and J by 8 bases, with 25 bases between them. Per germline, CDR1 ENHRY and CDR2 SYGVKD. CDR3 bases: TGTGCCACGAGCGCCGATGGGGCAGGGGAAGCTACGCAGTATTTT. Translating gives CATSADGAGEATQYF.

The chain recombines TRBV4-2 with TRBJ2-4, with TRBD2 as a possible D gene (5 bases). The J call is doubtful: the DNA matches TRBJ2-7 better. CDR1 is LGHNA and CDR2 is YNFKEQ in the germline V gene. The CDR3 is 15 amino acids. The CDR3 region is CASSQEWTAGYEQYF. The DNA for the CDR3 is TGTGCCAGCAGCCAAGAATGGACGGCGGGCTACGAGCAGTACTTC.

V gene TRBV5-1 combines with J gene TRBJ2-3; weak D call: TRBD2 (6 bases). The CDR3 is 13 residues long. The V gene's germline CDR1 is SGHRS and CDR2 YFSETQ. V was pared by 6 bases and J by 4 bases, with 12 bases between. In DNA, the CDR3 is TGCGCCAGCACCCGGGGGTTTCCAGATACGCAGTATTTT. The encoded protein is CASTRGFPDTQYF.

This chain uses TRBV19 with TRBJ2-7; D uncertain. Germline CDR1 LNHDA, CDR2 SQIVND (reference sequence). The V end lost 5 bases, the J end lost 1 base, and 12 bases lay between the germline ends. This CDR3 has 14 amino acids. CDR3 DNA: TGTGCCAGTAGTCGTCATAGTAATTCCTACGAGCAGTACTTC. Its protein product is CASSRHSNSYEQYF.

The chain couples TRBV9 to TRBJ2-7; 12 bases fit TRBD2. In germline, CDR1 is SGDLS, CDR2 YYNGEE. V lost 0 bases to trimming and J lost 7 bases; unmatched junction nucleotides: 29. CDR3 size: 23 residues. The CDR3 reads CASSVDPGHRDLAGGPRGNEQYF. The CDR3 nucleotides read TGTGCCAGCAGCGTAGACCCCGGCCACAGGGATCTAGCGGGAGGGCCCCGGGGGAATGAGCAGTACTTC.

The J gene is TRBJ2-1, the V gene TRBV6-5, with D unresolved. The CDR3 contains 11 residues. Per germline, CDR1 MNHEY and CDR2 SVGAGI. The V gene lost 6 bases and the J gene lost 7 bases, with 7 bases spanning the gap. The CDR3 loop reads CASRDLNEQFF. In DNA, the CDR3 is TGTGCCAGCAGGGACCTAAATGAGCAGTTCTTC.

The chain joins TRBV12-3 or TRBV12-4 to TRBJ1-1; 8 bases match TRBD1. Trimming took 6 bases from V and 7 from J; bases not matched to a gene: 10. This CDR3 region has 14 residues. The DNA of the CDR3 is TGTGCCAGCAGCGATAGGACAGGGTGGAGTGAAGCTTTCTTT. Protein: CASSDRTGWSEAFF.

The chain is built from TRBV7-2 and TRBJ1-2; TRBD1 might be the D (5 bases). Deletions cut 4 bases from V and 7 bases from J, with 16 bases between. The CDR3 has 14 residues. The germline gives CDR1 SGHTA, CDR2 FQGNSA. The CDR3 loop is CASSWRGNEGGYTF. The CDR3 bases are TGTGCCAGCAGCTGGAGGGGCAACGAGGGTGGCTACACCTTC.

This sequence joins TRBV4-2 and TRBJ2-5; 10 bases match TRBD2. Germline CDR1 and CDR2: LGHNA and YNFKEQ. Trimming at V came to 0 bases and at J to 5 bases, leaving 12 bases not matched to a gene. CDR3 length: 18 amino acids. CDR3 in DNA: TGTGCCAGCAGCCAAGATCAAGGAGCGGGAGGGGGGCGCGAGACCCAGTACTTC. Its translation: CASSQDQGAGGGRETQYF.

This chain connects TRBV9 to TRBJ2-6; no clear D gene. This CDR3 region has 17 residues. From germline, CDR1 is SGDLS and CDR2 YYNGEE. V was cut by 0 bases and J by 0 bases, with 10 bases left in between. CDR3 protein: CASSVASGHSGANVLTF. DNA for the CDR3: TGTGCCAGCAGCGTAGCTTCCGGGCACTCTGGGGCCAACGTCCTGACTTTC.

The V and J genes are TRBV11-2 and TRBJ2-2; TRBD2 agrees at 12 bases. Germline V gene data show CDR1 as SGHAT and CDR2 as FQNNGV. V lost 5 bases, J lost 1 base, and 5 bases stayed unmatched. The CDR3 spans 17 residues. The CDR3 DNA sequence: TGTGCCAGCAGCCCAACTAGCGGGGGGTGGAACACCGGGGAGCTGTTTTTT. It specifies CASSPTSGGWNTGELFF.

This chain links TRBV7-2 with TRBJ2-7, with 9 positions matching TRBD2. V shed 0 bases, J shed 3 bases, and the junction held 3 bases outside the gene matches. The CDR3 consists of 15 residues. Germline lookup yields CDR1 SGHTA and CDR2 FQGNSA. Here the CDR3 reads CASSLAGSGGYEQYF. The DNA of the CDR3 is TGTGCCAGCAGCTTAGCTGGTAGCGGGGGCTACGAGCAGTACTTC.